This T cell receptor beta chain was sequenced in a study of shared clonotypes between healthy human individuals. The germline V gene has CDR1 WSHSY and CDR2 SAAADI. The ends lost 9 bases at V and 3 bases at J; junction bases unmatched: 6. There are 13 residues in the CDR3. Every immunoSEQ plate was one replicate of a subset's evenly spread DNA. The data were produced by immunoSEQ multiplex PCR, yet TCRdb's version contains in-frame clones alone and is incomplete. The sample lists 300,000 to 400,000 clones, roughly 87% seen once, with around 15% in the top ten. This clone has a single count. This chain links TRBV10-2 with TRBJ2-7, with TRBD1 matching over 9 bases. Sequenced: memory CD8+ T cells sorted from blood. Subset reported: CD45RO+ cells pooled with CCR7-negative TemRA cells. The clonotype originates from a man between 18 and 35 years old in good health. The DNA for the CDR3 is TGCGCCAGTAGACAGGGGGAACACTACGAGCAGTACTTC. The encoded protein is CASRQGEHYEQYF.